This TCR beta chain came from a study of blood T cell repertoires in COVID-19 (dated by TCRdb to 2018 to 2021). With regard to the full study: Collaborator samples came from the United States, Italy and Spain and covered acute and convalescent phases of COVID-19. The prospective study material was composed of cDNA or gDNA derived from T cells, B-cell-depleted T cells, or PBMCs. The dataset comprised deeply sampled blood TCRbeta repertoires from subjects exposed to, actively infected with, or recovered from COVID-19. The repertoires were released in a freely available public database intended as a resource for research on the immune response to SARS-CoV-2. Samples came from the ongoing ImmuneRACE study (first 160 participants) plus 1,254 subjects from 6 global collaborators. A de-identified subject ID, COVID-19 status, age in years and sex were almost always included in the sample metadata. Where available, HLA class I and class II types were taken from metadata supplied by the sample provider and were not determined by assay-based typing. Results the study describes overall, beyond this receptor: Clinical and demographic metadata were provided uncurated, with the amount varying by source and participant.

Collaborating institutions collected whole blood in K2EDTA tubes following their own protocols. For TCRbeta analysis, collaborators shipped samples as frozen whole blood, isolated PBMCs, or DNA extracted from either of those sample types. As regards this clone: Its antigen remains unidentified. No much larger clone exists at a distance of one base, and base qualities are not known.

V is trimmed back by 8 bases and J by 1 base, and the junction contains 10 bases that no gene match accounts for. Its CDR3 holds 18 amino acids, cysteine through phenylalanine. Kept here is only the CDR3 DNA, which spans 54 bases and is read in frame from base 1. CDR1 and CDR2 were assigned from the germline V gene as MGHRA and YSYEKL. TCRbeta CDR3 regions were amplified from genomic DNA by means of the immunoSEQ Assay, a bias-controlled multiplex PCR. In the paper's pipeline: The number of nucleated cells in each sample was estimated by amplification of reference gene primers within the assay. To quantify the absolute abundance of each unique TCRbeta CDR3 rearrangement, sequence reads were collapsed and filtered. For each sample, productive Simpson clonality was calculated as the square root of Simpson's diversity index over productive rearrangements. As stored in TCRdb, this immuneACCESS dataset retains in-frame rearrangements with V and J assigned. A fraction of the clones does not appear; measured against another copy, unresolved V genes explain less than half of the discrepancy, and the remainder lacks a known reason. V and J calls and clone size come straight from that table; D and trimming were deduced from the DNA. The sample table records approximately 85,000 clones; about 92% of these occur just once. Jointly, the top ten make up roughly 6.4% of the sample.

The chain is encoded by TRBV4-1 joined to TRBJ2-2; the junction holds 13 bases that match TRBD2. The sample comprised peripheral blood. The origin of this receptor is a woman in her sixties with active COVID-19. For the CDR3, the sequence is CASQRTSGRTQNTGELFF. The nucleotide sequence reads as follows: TGCGCCAGCCAAAGGACTAGCGGGAGAACTCAGAACACCGGGGAGCTGTTTTTT.